This TCR beta chain was obtained from a study of T-cell memory formation after mild COVID-19. Findings of the study overall: Clones that contracted from day 15 to 85 had balanced CD4/CD8; later expanders were CD4+ biased. That cross-reactive memory joined was suggested by some responding clones appearing in pre-infection memory. Shrinking CD4+ clones resided mostly in CM and EM, and CD8+ ones in EMRA.

Germline CDR1 DFQATT, CDR2 SNEGSKA (reference sequence). Trimming left V 6 bases short and J 13 bases short, with 15 bases between. This CDR3 is built from 11 residues. This clonotype was found many times. What it binds is not known. TCR alpha and TCR beta cDNA libraries carrying sample barcodes and UMIs came from 5'RACE with constant-segment primers. TCRdb re-called the 5' RACE reads with MiXCR, one entry per CDR3 protein. The sample records about 340,000 distinct CDR3 sequences, less than 25% being singletons. The sequence was collected from a man between 18 and 29 years old who had mild COVID-19 (a few samples of this study predate the infection). Cell type and time point are not known. This chain connects TRBV20-1 to TRBJ1-4, with no clear D. The specimen sequenced was PBMCs or a T cell subset sorted from them (not recorded which). CDR3 in DNA: TGCAGTGCAACCGGGCCCCGCGGACTGTTTTTT. This gives the protein CSATGPRGLFF.